This T cell receptor (beta chain) was recovered during a study of CD8 T cells in Susac syndrome. Random-hexamer reverse transcription was applied to about 0.5 to 1 ug RNA. Amplification of TCR beta CDR3 spanned 54 Vbeta and 13 Jbeta via immunoSEQ multiplex PCR. TCRdb reprocessed the immunoSEQ multiplex PCR reads via MiXCR and lists one record per CDR3 protein. The data hold roughly 180,000 distinct CDR3 sequences, with around 94% observed a single time. The germline V gene has CDR1 SNHLY and CDR2 FYNNEI. V lost 6 bases to trimming and J lost 0 bases, with 17 bases between them. This CDR3 contains 16 residues. Points from the study as a whole: The CD4+ T cell repertoires, which came from Susac syndrome patients, showed no sign of clonal expansion.

For this clonotype: Antigen specificity is unknown.

The V gene is TRBV2, the J gene TRBJ1-2; no firm D call. This TCR was recovered from a human donor with Susac syndrome. The material sequenced was CD4+ T cells from PBMCs. The CDR3 bases are TGTGCCAGCAGCGTCGGGTCCGCCGAAGCTAACTATGGCTACACCTTC. The encoded protein is CASSVGSAEANYGYTF.